A selection of T cell receptor beta chains follows, all from one sample in a study of blood T cell repertoires in COVID-19. Profiled with immunoSEQ multiplex PCR; TCRdb holds only in-frame clones, not every one. The sample includes 100,000 to 150,000 clones, 70% to 90% of them seen just once. The sample comprised peripheral blood. The receptor source for this set is a man aged 50-59 years with acute or convalescent COVID-19. CDR3s include the opening cysteine and the closing phenylalanine or tryptophan. The D gene is left open where the match is weak. Only some rows state a clone size, as once, few, many or a class for expanded clones.

TRBJ1-5,TRBD1,-,TRBV29-1,13,CSVRTGGDQPQHF,TGCAGCGTTCGGACAGGGGGCGATCAGCCCCAGCATTTT
TRBJ2-7,TRBD1,-,TRBV3-1/TRBV3-2,16,CASSRTGTGGYYEQYF,TGTGCCAGCAGCCGAACGGGGACAGGGGGCTATTACGAGCAGTACTTC
TRBJ2-2,-,-,TRBV6-6,12,CAAQVGAGELFF,TGTGCCGCACAAGTCGGGGCCGGGGAGCTGTTTTTT
TRBJ1-1,-,once,TRBV6-6,13,CASSGNRVTEAFF,TGTGCCAGCAGTGGGAACAGGGTCACTGAAGCTTTCTTT
TRBJ1-2,TRBD1,-,TRBV2,15,CASNYPRQGAGGYTF,TGTGCCAGCAATTACCCCCGACAGGGGGCGGGGGGCTACACCTTC
TRBJ2-1,-,-,TRBV19,14,CASSPFYHYNEQFF,TGTGCCAGTAGTCCGTTCTACCACTACAATGAGCAGTTCTTC
TRBJ2-5,-,-,TRBV7-9,14,CASSLPEYQETQYF,TGTGCCAGCAGCTTACCTGAGTACCAAGAGACCCAGTACTTC
TRBJ1-3,-,-,TRBV11-3,17,CASSSYTAGPGGNTIYF,TGTGCCAGCAGCTCATATACGGCGGGGCCGGGTGGAAACACCATATATTTT
TRBJ2-2,TRBD1,-,TRBV7-9,16,CASSPWDRGLTGELFF,TGTGCCAGCAGCCCTTGGGACAGGGGGCTTACCGGGGAGCTGTTTTTT
TRBJ2-7,-,once,TRBV24-1,17,CATSDSHTVPFSYEQYF,TGTGCCACCAGTGACTCTCACACAGTGCCGTTTTCCTACGAGCAGTACTTC
TRBJ2-2,TRBD1,-,TRBV5-4,16,CASSPQTGGWTGELFF,TGTGCCAGCAGCCCGCAGACAGGGGGCTGGACCGGGGAGCTGTTTTTT
TRBJ1-6,-,-,TRBV3-1/TRBV3-2,14,CASQQSDYNSPLHF,TGTGCCAGCCAGCAGAGCGACTATAATTCACCCCTCCACTTT
TRBJ1-2,-,-,TRBV7-2,14,CASSPRTGVFGYTF,TGTGCCAGCAGCCCCCGGACGGGGGTCTTTGGCTACACCTTC
TRBJ2-3,TRBD1,-,TRBV6-5,15,CASRDRGPGTDTQYF,TGTGCCAGCAGGGACAGGGGGCCGGGCACAGATACGCAGTATTTT
TRBJ1-5,-,-,TRBV6-5,14,CASSREGGNQPQHF,TGTGCCAGCTCAAGGGAGGGGGGCAATCAGCCCCAGCATTTT
TRBJ1-1,-,-,TRBV6-5,16,CASSYSMGHLNTEAFF,TGTGCCAGCAGTTACTCTATGGGACACTTGAACACTGAAGCTTTCTTT
TRBJ1-1,-,-,TRBV12-3/TRBV12-4,13,CASTTRGDTEAFF,TGTGCCAGCACCACCAGGGGTGACACTGAAGCTTTCTTT
TRBJ1-6,-,-,TRBV7-2,14,CASSLTGPNSPLHF,TGTGCCAGCAGCTTAACAGGGCCAAATTCACCCCTCCACTTT
TRBJ1-3,TRBD1,-,TRBV6-5,16,CASSYSSGGGGNTIYF,TGTGCCAGCAGTTACTCTTCAGGGGGTGGTGGAAACACCATATATTTT
TRBJ2-7,TRBD2,-,TRBV11-3,15,CASSLPGRLSYEQYF,TGTGCCAGCAGCTTACCCGGGAGGCTCTCCTACGAGCAGTACTTC
TRBJ2-3,-,-,TRBV7-8,15,CASSRGQTSTDTQYF,TGTGCCAGCAGCCGAGGACAGACTAGCACAGATACGCAGTATTTT
TRBJ1-5,TRBD1,-,TRBV7-8,15,CASSLVQGSNQPQHF,TGTGCCAGCAGCTTAGTACAGGGGAGCAATCAGCCCCAGCATTTT
TRBJ1-1,TRBD1,-,TRBV9,18,CASSGLGQGLGTNTEAFF,TGTGCCAGCAGCGGATTGGGACAGGGGCTGGGGACGAACACTGAAGCTTTCTTT
TRBJ2-1,-,-,TRBV7-9,14,CASSLQQGWNEQFF,TGTGCCAGCAGCTTACAACAGGGATGGAATGAGCAGTTCTTC
TRBJ2-7,-,-,TRBV7-9,14,CASSLGQSFLEQYF,TGTGCCAGCAGCTTAGGGCAGTCCTTCCTCGAGCAGTACTTC
TRBJ1-2,-,-,TRBV9,14,CASSPGGGDYGYTF,TGTGCCAGCAGTCCGGGAGGAGGGGACTATGGCTACACCTTC
TRBJ2-7,-,-,TRBV6-1,14,CASSEATGLNEQYF,TGTGCCAGCAGTGAGGCGACAGGTCTAAACGAGCAGTACTTC
TRBJ2-2,-,-,TRBV9,14,CASSVGTPTGELFF,TGTGCCAGCAGCGTAGGAACACCCACCGGGGAGCTGTTTTTT
TRBJ2-7,-,once,TRBV23-1,15,CASSQSTGKDYEQYF,TGCGCCAGCAGTCAATCGACCGGGAAGGACTACGAGCAGTACTTC
TRBJ1-6,-,-,TRBV19,14,CASSMRGINSPLHF,TGTGCCAGTAGTATGCGGGGGATTAATTCACCCCTCCACTTT
TRBJ1-2,TRBD1,-,TRBV4-1,15,CASSPPGQGAGGYTF,TGCGCCAGCAGCCCGCCGGGACAGGGGGCGGGTGGCTACACCTTC
TRBJ2-7,-,-,TRBV10-2,14,CASSGLRSSYEQYF,TGCGCCAGCAGTGGACTCCGAAGCTCCTACGAGCAGTACTTC
TRBJ2-3,TRBD2,once,TRBV27,15,CASRRGGGTTDTQYF,TGTGCCAGCAGGCGCGGGGGGGGGACCACAGATACGCAGTATTTT
TRBJ1-4,-,-,TRBV6-6,14,CASSYSSTNEKLFF,TGTGCCAGCAGTTACTCCTCAACTAATGAAAAACTGTTTTTT
TRBJ2-1,-,-,TRBV10-3,12,CAISEWGREQFF,TGTGCCATCAGTGAGTGGGGCAGGGAGCAGTTCTTC
TRBJ2-3,TRBD2,-,TRBV7-2,17,CASSLAPPGGGTDTQYF,TGTGCCAGCAGCTTAGCCCCCCCGGGAGGAGGCACAGATACGCAGTATTTT
TRBJ2-7,TRBD2,-,TRBV7-2,18,CASSEVGGASGPSYEQYF,TGTGCCAGCAGCGAAGTTGGGGGGGCTAGCGGGCCATCCTACGAGCAGTACTTC
TRBJ1-2,-,-,TRBV6-5,13,CASRPPGNYGYTF,TGTGCCAGCAGGCCTCCAGGGAACTATGGCTACACCTTC
TRBJ1-1,TRBD1,-,TRBV3-1/TRBV3-2,15,CATVKHRGFLTEAFF,TGTGCCACCGTAAAGCACAGGGGGTTTTTGACTGAAGCTTTCTTT
TRBJ1-1,-,-,TRBV25-1,14,CASTSSRRATEAFF,TGTGCCAGCACTTCCTCTCGGAGGGCCACTGAAGCTTTCTTT
TRBJ1-2,TRBD1,-,TRBV5-1,14,CASSLKDRNYGYTF,TGCGCCAGCAGCTTGAAGGACAGGAACTATGGCTACACCTTC
TRBJ1-3,-,-,TRBV5-1,14,CASSSGEVGNTIYF,TGCGCCAGCAGCTCGGGTGAGGTCGGAAACACCATATATTTT
TRBJ2-1,-,-,TRBV27,16,CASRLLDRSSYNEQFF,TGTGCCAGCAGGCTTCTCGACCGGAGCTCCTACAATGAGCAGTTCTTC
TRBJ1-6,-,-,TRBV7-9,13,CASSLSNNSPLHF,TGTGCCAGCAGCTTATCTAATAATTCACCCCTCCACTTT
TRBJ2-7,-,-,TRBV29-1,12,CSVTVAGYEQYF,TGCAGCGTCACGGTCGCGGGGTACGAGCAGTACTTC
TRBJ1-5,TRBD1,few,TRBV19,16,CASSTQYRGGNQPQHF,TGTGCCAGTAGTACCCAGTACAGGGGAGGCAATCAGCCCCAGCATTTT